Shown below are 18 T cell receptor beta chains from a single sample sequenced in a study of PD-L1 blockade in urothelial cancer (dated by TCRdb to 2015 to 2018). The time point tag for this specimen amounts to: peripheral blood 6 weeks after treatment start. The library relied on the immunoSEQ multiplex PCR assay. Here the immuneACCESS table is served through TCRdb, limited to in-frame sequences with V and J called. Missing clones are a known gap in these copies; in checked studies unresolved V genes cover under half, and the rest lacks a known reason. This sample holds more than 90,000 clones; roughly 80% were observed only once. Around 8% of the sample rests with the top ten. Sample: PBMCs, taken around atezolizumab (anti-PD-L1) treatment. The receptor source for this set is a man aged 65 to 79 with urothelial cancer.

The chain recombines TRBV5-1 with TRBJ2-3; perhaps TRBD2 as D (6 bases). Germline CDR1 and CDR2: SGHRS and YFSETQ. The CDR3 consists of 16 residues. V was cut by 1 base and J by 0 bases, with 12 bases left in between. The CDR3 loop reads CASSLTGGVSTDTQYF. The CDR3 nucleotides are TGCGCCAGCAGCTTGACCGGCGGGGTTAGCACAGATACGCAGTATTTT.

The sample holds one count of this clone. The chain has TRBV27 and TRBJ2-7; TRBD2 matches at 7 bases. The CDR3 runs 15 residues. CDR1 and CDR2 from the germline V gene are MNHEY and SMNVEV (reference sequence). J gave up 0 bases and V 5 bases, and 7 bases lay outside the gene matches. The CDR3 spells CASSRGSGTSYEQYF. The CDR3 nucleotides read TGTGCCAGCAGTCGCGGGAGCGGAACCTCCTACGAGCAGTACTTC.

V and J are TRBV5-1 and TRBJ2-7; tentative D call: TRBD2 (6 bases). The V end was cut by 0 bases, the J end by 7 bases, with 17 bases between. The germline gives CDR1 SGHRS, CDR2 YFSETQ. CDR3 length: 15 residues. DNA for the CDR3: TGCGCCAGCAGCTTGGCCGACACCCCGGCGGGGGAGCAGTACTTC. This encodes CASSLADTPAGEQYF. Full variable domain (outside the CDR3, taken from reference TRBV5-1 and TRBJ2-7): KAGVTQTPRYLIKTRGQQVTLSCSPISGHRSVSWYQQTPGQGLQFLFEYFSETQRNKGNFPGRFSGRQFSNSRSEMNVSTLELGDSALYLCASSLADTPAGEQYFGPGTRLTVT.

The V and J genes are TRBV27 and TRBJ1-1; TRBD1 matches at 7 bases. CDR3 length: 16 amino acids. V was pared by 2 bases and J by 5 bases, with 11 bases of the junction left unmatched. Germline-derived CDR1 and CDR2 are MNHEY and SMNVEV (reference sequence). CDR3 region: CASSLEGGLEQTEAFF. The CDR3 DNA sequence: TGTGCCAGCAGTTTAGAAGGGGGCCTAGAACAAACTGAAGCTTTCTTT.

The chain carries TRBV9 and TRBJ1-1; D remains unclear. Per germline, CDR1 SGDLS and CDR2 YYNGEE. V lost 4 bases, J lost 0 bases, and 16 bases lay in between. There are 16 residues in the CDR3. The CDR3 spells CASSQGSDIMNTEAFF. As DNA, the CDR3 is TGTGCCAGCAGCCAAGGCAGCGATATTATGAACACTGAAGCTTTCTTT.

V and J are TRBV13 and TRBJ2-2; TRBD2 aligns across 9 bases. The CDR3 is 16 amino acids. V dropped 0 bases and J dropped 5; count of bases not matched to a gene: 4. Germline V gene lookup returns CDR1 PRHDT and CDR2 FYEKMQ (reference sequence). This CDR3 is CASSLGGTSTTGELFF. CDR3 nucleotides: TGTGCCAGCAGCTTAGGCGGGACTAGCACAACCGGGGAGCTGTTTTTT.

The rearrangement links TRBV19 to TRBJ1-1; 7 positions agree with TRBD1. The CDR3 has 14 amino acids. Trimming at V came to 5 bases and at J to 2 bases, leaving 5 bases not matched to a gene. Per the germline V gene, CDR1 is LNHDA and CDR2 is SQIVND (reference sequence). The CDR3 protein is CASSHRDRNTEAFF. CDR3 DNA: TGTGCCAGTAGTCACCGGGACAGAAACACTGAAGCTTTCTTT.

This clone was seen more than once but under ten times. The chain has TRBV5-5 and TRBJ2-4; tentative D call: TRBD1 (6 bases). CDR1 is SGHKS, CDR2 YYEKEE, per germline (reference sequence). The CDR3 has 14 amino acids. Trimming took 3 bases from V and 0 from J, leaving 7 bases between them. CDR3: CASSSGVAKNIQYF. The CDR3 DNA sequence: TGTGCCAGCAGCTCAGGGGTAGCCAAAAACATTCAGTACTTC.

V usage is TRBV9 and J usage is TRBJ2-1, with 9 bases aligning to TRBD2. Germline loops: CDR1 SGDLS, CDR2 YYNGEE. The CDR3 covers 16 residues. With 4 bases clipped from V and 5 bases from J, the junction kept 10 bases outside the gene matches. CDR3 in amino acids: CASSSTPTSGNNEQFF. CDR3 nucleotide sequence: TGTGCCAGCAGCTCCACCCCGACTAGCGGAAACAATGAGCAGTTCTTC. The entire variable domain, with the rest obtained from reference TRBV9 and TRBJ2-1, is as follows: DSGVTQTPKHLITATGQRVTLRCSPRSGDLSVYWYQQSLDQGLQFLIQYYNGEERAKGNILERFSAQQFPDLHSELNLSSLELGDSALYFCASSSTPTSGNNEQFFGPGTRLTVL.

This clone was counted a few times. The chain joins TRBV7-2 to TRBJ2-7; no reliable D call. Germline V gene sequence: CDR1 SGHTA, CDR2 FQGNSA. With 2 bases removed from V and 4 bases from J, the gap between germline ends came to 9 bases. This CDR3 has 13 residues. The CDR3 nucleotides read TGTGCCAGCAGCTTAACTACCGGATACGAGCAGTACTTC. Residues: CASSLTTGYEQYF.

The chain employs TRBV19 and TRBJ1-1, with 7 bases fitting TRBD1. Germline loops: CDR1 LNHDA, CDR2 SQIVND (reference sequence). Germline trimming cut 4 bases from V and 1 base from J; bases unmatched to any gene: 3. This CDR3 comprises 14 residues. The CDR3 sequence is CASSRGQPNTEAFF. CDR3 nucleotides: TGTGCCAGTAGTAGGGGACAGCCGAACACTGAAGCTTTCTTT.

The rearrangement uses TRBV6-6 and TRBJ2-1; the match to TRBD2 covers 14 bases. The CDR3 runs to 16 residues. CDR1 MNHNY and CDR2 SVGAGI come from the germline V gene (reference sequence). The J segment lost 6 bases and the V segment lost 6 bases, leaving 7 bases of the junction unmatched. The CDR3 nucleotides read TGTGCCAGCAGGACTAGCGGGGGGGCCGGTCCCAATGAGCAGTTCTTC. It is translated as CASRTSGGAGPNEQFF.

This clone was counted only a few times. This rearrangement joins TRBV13 to TRBJ1-3; 11 bases are a match to TRBD1. CDR3 size: 17 residues. Per germline, CDR1 PRHDT and CDR2 FYEKMQ (reference sequence). Trimming removed 1 base from V and 2 bases from J; junction bases left unmatched: 4. The CDR3 sequence: CASSLVQDRGPGNTIYF. CDR3 nucleotide sequence: TGTGCCAGCAGCTTAGTTCAGGACAGGGGGCCTGGAAACACCATATATTTT.

V gene TRBV11-2 combines with J gene TRBJ2-7; 9 bases align to TRBD1. Germline V lookup: CDR1 SGHAT, CDR2 FQNNGV. J was trimmed by 12 bases and V by 1 base; bases with no gene match: 7. The CDR3 spans 13 residues. CDR3 loop: CASSLGGTGLVYF. DNA of the CDR3: TGTGCCAGCAGCTTAGGTGGGACAGGGTTAGTGTACTTC. Full variable domain (missing parts from reference TRBV11-2 and TRBJ2-7): EAGVAQSPRYKIIEKRQSVAFWCNPISGHATLYWYQQILGQGPKLLIQFQNNGVVDDSQLPKDRFSAERLKGVDSTLKIQPAKLEDSAVYLCASSLGGTGLVYFGPGTRLTVT.

The chain carries TRBV29-1 and TRBJ2-1, with TRBD2 matching over 10 bases. This CDR3 spans 16 amino acids. The trim removed 5 bases at V and 6 bases at J, leaving 13 bases unmatched. The germline gives CDR1 SQVTM, CDR2 ANQGSEA. The CDR3 here is CSVRVGLAGAFNEQFF. CDR3 coding DNA: TGCAGCGTTCGAGTAGGCCTAGCGGGAGCTTTCAATGAGCAGTTCTTC.

This sequence joins TRBV19 and TRBJ2-2, with TRBD2 identical over 12 bases. The CDR3 is 17 amino acids. The trim removed 5 bases at V and 5 bases at J, leaving 9 bases unmatched. Germline V lookup: CDR1 LNHDA, CDR2 SQIVND (reference sequence). CDR3 in DNA: TGTGCCAGTAGTGGGCAACTAGCGGGAGGCAAAACCGGGGAGCTGTTTTTT. Translating gives CASSGQLAGGKTGELFF.

This chain links TRBV5-1 with TRBJ1-1, with 7 bases fitting TRBD1. This CDR3 comprises 15 residues. V was clipped by 3 bases and J by 0 bases; unmatched bases: 5. Germline CDR1 SGHRS, CDR2 YFSETQ. The DNA for the CDR3 is TGCGCCAGCAGCTCAGACAGGGCTGTGAACACTGAAGCTTTCTTT. Translation gives CASSSDRAVNTEAFF.

This clone came up once. The V gene is TRBV2, the J gene TRBJ2-7, with a weak D call TRBD1 (5 bases). The germline V gene has CDR1 SNHLY and CDR2 FYNNEI. The CDR3 totals 14 residues. V was pared by 9 bases and J by 1 base, with 16 bases between. This CDR3 reads CASRDAQGSYEQYF. The CDR3 DNA sequence: TGTGCCAGTCGAGATGCGCAGGGATCCTACGAGCAGTACTTC.